A single sample is the source of the 4 T cell receptor beta chains below, sequenced in a study of OX40 agonist ivuxolimab in advanced cancers. Repertoires were generated with immunoSEQ multiplex PCR, while TCRdb's copy carries only in-frame clones and drops some. The table includes tens of thousands of clones, around 83% detected once. The material sequenced was CD4+ or CD8+ T cells sorted from blood, taken in a trial of the OX40 agonist ivuxolimab. The source is an adult with an advanced solid tumor such as melanoma, head and neck, liver or kidney cancer.

The chain combines TRBV6-1 with TRBJ1-5, with TRBD1 identical over 7 bases. Trimming cost V 8 bases and J 7 bases; bases outside gene matches: 8. The CDR3 has 13 amino acids. Germline V gene lookup returns CDR1 MNHNS and CDR2 SASEGT. The CDR3 DNA sequence: TGTGCCAGCGCCGGGACAGTGATGCAGCCCCAGCATTTT. It yields the protein CASAGTVMQPQHF.

In this sample, this clone turned up a few times. The J gene is TRBJ2-1, the V gene TRBV7-8; D possibly corresponds to TRBD2 (6 bases). The CDR3 totals 16 residues. The germline CDR1 and CDR2 sequences are SGHVS and FQNEAQ. Deletions cut 2 bases from V and 9 bases from J, with 20 bases between. CDR3 DNA sequence: TGTGCCAGCAGCTTATCGGTAGACTCAGGGAGGTCTGAGCAGTTCTTC. Its translation: CASSLSVDSGRSEQFF.

In its sample, this clone was seen once. The CDR3 loop reads CASSVSGVNYGYTF. The CDR3 DNA is TGTGCCAGCAGTGTCTCCGGGGTCAACTATGGCTACACCTTC. The chain is built from TRBV25-1 and TRBJ1-2; D remains unclear. V was cut by 4 bases and J by 2 bases, with 11 bases left in between. CDR1 and CDR2 from the germline V gene are MGHDK and SYGVNS. The CDR3 totals 14 residues.

The gene calls are TRBV5-5 and TRBJ1-5; D is perhaps TRBD1 (5 bases). The CDR3 sequence is 14 residues long. The V gene lost 0 bases and the J gene lost 4 bases, with 8 bases spanning the gap. Per the germline V gene, CDR1 is SGHKS and CDR2 is YYEKEE (reference sequence). CDR3 coding DNA: TGTGCCAGCAGCTTGGCCGGGGGAAATCAGCCCCAGCATTTT. Its protein product is CASSLAGGNQPQHF.